The rows below give T cell receptor beta chains drawn from one sample of a study of blood T cells in healthy people across ages. From the 5' RACE reads, TCRdb called clonotypes with MiXCR, one entry per CDR3 protein. The sample yields about 560,000 distinct CDR3 sequences, about 26% seen once. These same data were also listed under a study on T cells of mothers and their children.

Sample: blood. The receptors stem from a boy aged 2 to 10 in good health. Each CDR3 is given with its conserved first and last residue. The D gene is left open where the match is weak. Part of the rows lack a size; the others show once, few, many or a class for expanded clones.

V gene: TRBV19; D gene: .; clone size: .; J gene: TRBJ2-6; CDR3 length: 17; CDR3 DNA: TGTGCCAGTAGTATAGGGTCTGGGGGACGAGGGGCCAACGTCCTGACTTTC; CDR3 protein: CASSIGSGGRGANVLTF
V gene: TRBV4-3; D gene: TRBD2; clone size: .; J gene: TRBJ2-1; CDR3 length: 16; CDR3 DNA: TGCGCCAGCAGCCAAGATTTGGCTAGCGGGTTTAATGAGCAGTTCTTC; CDR3 protein: CASSQDLASGFNEQFF
V gene: TRBV7-9; D gene: TRBD2; clone size: .; J gene: TRBJ2-7; CDR3 length: 18; CDR3 DNA: TGTGCCAGCAGCTTTGATCCGGGACTAGCGACACTCAACTACGAGCAGTACTTC; CDR3 protein: CASSFDPGLATLNYEQYF
V gene: TRBV25-1; D gene: .; clone size: few; J gene: TRBJ2-7; CDR3 length: 14; CDR3 DNA: TGTGCCAGCAGCGCAGGGTCGGGCTCCTACGAGCAGTACTTC; CDR3 protein: CASSAGSGSYEQYF
V gene: TRBV4-3; D gene: TRBD2; clone size: few; J gene: TRBJ2-7; CDR3 length: 17; CDR3 DNA: TGCGCCAGCAGCCAAGATTACATTGTAGGACTAGCCTACGAGCAGTACTTC; CDR3 protein: CASSQDYIVGLAYEQYF
V gene: TRBV7-9; D gene: .; clone size: few; J gene: TRBJ2-6; CDR3 length: 18; CDR3 DNA: TGTGCCGTAACTAACAGGGGCTCCTCCGCGGGGGGGGCCAACGTCCTGACTTTC; CDR3 protein: CAVTNRGSSAGGANVLTF
V gene: TRBV12-3/TRBV12-4; D gene: .; clone size: .; J gene: TRBJ1-1; CDR3 length: 14; CDR3 DNA: TGTGCCAGCAGTAAGACAGCTTTGTTCACTGAAGCTTTCTTT; CDR3 protein: CASSKTALFTEAFF
V gene: TRBV2; D gene: .; clone size: .; J gene: TRBJ2-7; CDR3 length: 15; CDR3 DNA: TGTGCCAGCAGTGAAGGACGGCAGGTCAGGAACGAGCAGTACTTC; CDR3 protein: CASSEGRQVRNEQYF
V gene: TRBV20-1; D gene: TRBD2; clone size: few; J gene: TRBJ2-7; CDR3 length: 16; CDR3 DNA: TGCAGTGCTAGAGAGGCGGGAGGGCTGGGAAGAGGCGAGCAGTACTTC; CDR3 protein: CSAREAGGLGRGEQYF
V gene: TRBV7-7; D gene: .; clone size: .; J gene: TRBJ2-5; CDR3 length: 14; CDR3 DNA: TGTGCCACAGGGGATCGTCGGGCCCAAGAGACCCAGTACTTC; CDR3 protein: CATGDRRAQETQYF
V gene: TRBV6-5; D gene: TRBD1; clone size: .; J gene: TRBJ2-5; CDR3 length: 15; CDR3 DNA: TGTGCCAGCGGCCTGGGGACAGGGGGTCAAGAGACCCAGTACTTC; CDR3 protein: CASGLGTGGQETQYF
V gene: TRBV10-3; D gene: TRBD1; clone size: many; J gene: TRBJ1-6; CDR3 length: 15; CDR3 DNA: TGTGCCATCAGTGCTCGACAGGGACGCGAGTCACCCCTCCACTTT; CDR3 protein: CAISARQGRESPLHF
V gene: TRBV30; D gene: TRBD2; clone size: few; J gene: TRBJ2-3; CDR3 length: 15; CDR3 DNA: TGTGCCTGGAGCTTTAGCGGGGGGGCAACAGATACGCAGTATTTT; CDR3 protein: CAWSFSGGATDTQYF
V gene: TRBV7-9; D gene: .; clone size: .; J gene: TRBJ2-3; CDR3 length: 12; CDR3 DNA: TGTGCCAGCAGCCGCGAGACAGATACGCAGTATTTT; CDR3 protein: CASSRETDTQYF
V gene: TRBV5-1; D gene: TRBD1; clone size: few; J gene: TRBJ2-7; CDR3 length: 15; CDR3 DNA: TGCGCCAGCAGCTTATCAGGGGGCTTTGTATACGAGCAGTACTTC; CDR3 protein: CASSLSGGFVYEQYF
V gene: TRBV6-5; D gene: TRBD2; clone size: .; J gene: TRBJ2-2; CDR3 length: 14; CDR3 DNA: TGTGCCAGCACGGGACTACCTAACACCGGGGAGCTGTTTTTT; CDR3 protein: CASTGLPNTGELFF
V gene: TRBV14; D gene: .; clone size: .; J gene: TRBJ2-7; CDR3 length: 16; CDR3 DNA: TGTGCCAGCAGCCAGCGCCCGGGACGAGGCTCCTACGAGCAGTACTTC; CDR3 protein: CASSQRPGRGSYEQYF
V gene: TRBV5-1; D gene: .; clone size: .; J gene: TRBJ2-5; CDR3 length: 13; CDR3 DNA: TGCGCCAGTAGTAATCGGGCGGAGGAGACCCAGTACTTC; CDR3 protein: CASSNRAEETQYF
V gene: TRBV12-3/TRBV12-4; D gene: TRBD1; clone size: few; J gene: TRBJ2-1; CDR3 length: 13; CDR3 DNA: TGTGCCAGCAGTCGGGACAGTCACAATGAGCAGTTCTTC; CDR3 protein: CASSRDSHNEQFF
V gene: TRBV7-9; D gene: .; clone size: few; J gene: TRBJ1-2; CDR3 length: 13; CDR3 DNA: TGTGCCAGCAGCTTAGCGCTGGCTGACGGCTACACCTTC; CDR3 protein: CASSLALADGYTF
V gene: TRBV12-3/TRBV12-4; D gene: TRBD1; clone size: .; J gene: TRBJ2-1; CDR3 length: 15; CDR3 DNA: TGTGCCAGCAGACCTAGGGACAGGGGGCAGGATGAGCAGTTCTTC; CDR3 protein: CASRPRDRGQDEQFF
V gene: TRBV29-1; D gene: .; clone size: .; J gene: TRBJ2-2; CDR3 length: 14; CDR3 DNA: TGCAGCGTGTTGAGTTCAGAAGGGACCGGGGAGCTGTTTTTT; CDR3 protein: CSVLSSEGTGELFF
V gene: TRBV19; D gene: .; clone size: .; J gene: TRBJ2-1; CDR3 length: 13; CDR3 DNA: TGTGCCAGTAGGGAGGGTCCCTACAATGAGCAGTTCTTC; CDR3 protein: CASREGPYNEQFF
V gene: TRBV11-1; D gene: .; clone size: once; J gene: TRBJ1-6; CDR3 length: 15; CDR3 DNA: TGTGCCAGCAGCTTATCAGACGAGACTAATTCACCCCTCCACTTT; CDR3 protein: CASSLSDETNSPLHF
V gene: TRBV27; D gene: .; clone size: .; J gene: TRBJ1-6; CDR3 length: 17; CDR3 DNA: TGTGCCAGCAGTGACCTATTCCCGGGACCTCGAAATTCACCCCTCCACTTT; CDR3 protein: CASSDLFPGPRNSPLHF
V gene: TRBV7-8; D gene: .; clone size: .; J gene: TRBJ2-7; CDR3 length: 16; CDR3 DNA: TGTGCCAGCAGTTCGCCCACAGGTTGGAGTACCTACGAGCAGTACTTC; CDR3 protein: CASSSPTGWSTYEQYF
V gene: TRBV7-9; D gene: .; clone size: few; J gene: TRBJ2-1; CDR3 length: 15; CDR3 DNA: TGTGCCAGCAGCCCGAAGGGCAGTTTGGGCAATGAGCAGTTCTTC; CDR3 protein: CASSPKGSLGNEQFF
V gene: TRBV28; D gene: TRBD2; clone size: many; J gene: TRBJ2-5; CDR3 length: 14; CDR3 DNA: TGTGCCAGCAGTTGGACTAGCGGGGGGGAGACCCAGTACTTC; CDR3 protein: CASSWTSGGETQYF
V gene: TRBV20-1; D gene: TRBD2; clone size: .; J gene: TRBJ2-7; CDR3 length: 13; CDR3 DNA: TGCAGTGCTAGACTAGCGGGAGAAGTGGGGCAGTACTTC; CDR3 protein: CSARLAGEVGQYF
V gene: TRBV5-5; D gene: .; clone size: .; J gene: TRBJ1-6; CDR3 length: 15; CDR3 DNA: TGTGCCAGCAGTCTTACTGTCCCGGAGGATTCACCCCTCCACTTT; CDR3 protein: CASSLTVPEDSPLHF
V gene: TRBV7-6; D gene: .; clone size: .; J gene: TRBJ2-1; CDR3 length: 13; CDR3 DNA: TGTGCCAGCAGCTCTGGACTTCACAATGAGCAGTTCTTC; CDR3 protein: CASSSGLHNEQFF
V gene: TRBV7-9; D gene: TRBD2; clone size: few; J gene: TRBJ2-7; CDR3 length: 18; CDR3 DNA: TGTGCCAGCAGCTTAGATTGGTCCTCAGGGCGGGAGAGCTACGAGCAGTACTTC; CDR3 protein: CASSLDWSSGRESYEQYF
V gene: TRBV12-3/TRBV12-4; D gene: .; clone size: few; J gene: TRBJ1-1; CDR3 length: 11; CDR3 DNA: TGTGCCAGCGGGCGCTCCCTTGAAGCTTTCTTT; CDR3 protein: CASGRSLEAFF
V gene: TRBV15; D gene: .; clone size: .; J gene: TRBJ2-5; CDR3 length: 15; CDR3 DNA: TGTGCCACCAGCAGAGGGAGGGGGTTGGAGGAGACCCAGTACTTC; CDR3 protein: CATSRGRGLEETQYF
V gene: TRBV9; D gene: .; clone size: .; J gene: TRBJ1-1; CDR3 length: 14; CDR3 DNA: TGTGCCAGCAGCGTAGCGCACAGGGACACTGAAGCTTTCTTT; CDR3 protein: CASSVAHRDTEAFF
V gene: TRBV5-1; D gene: TRBD2; clone size: .; J gene: TRBJ2-5; CDR3 length: 16; CDR3 DNA: TGCGCCAGCAGCTTGAGGACTAGCGGGAAACAAGAGACCCAGTACTTC; CDR3 protein: CASSLRTSGKQETQYF
V gene: TRBV29-1; D gene: TRBD1; clone size: .; J gene: TRBJ2-6; CDR3 length: 17; CDR3 DNA: TGCAGCGTTGAGGGCCCCACAGGGGACTCTGGGGCCAACGTCCTGACTTTC; CDR3 protein: CSVEGPTGDSGANVLTF
V gene: TRBV3-1; D gene: .; clone size: .; J gene: TRBJ1-1; CDR3 length: 14; CDR3 DNA: TGTGCCAGCAGCTCCCCGGGCATGAACACTGAAGCTTTCTTT; CDR3 protein: CASSSPGMNTEAFF
V gene: TRBV10-3; D gene: .; clone size: .; J gene: TRBJ2-1; CDR3 length: 13; CDR3 DNA: TGTGCCATCAGTGAGTGGGGGATTGGCGAGCAGTTCTTC; CDR3 protein: CAISEWGIGEQFF
V gene: TRBV15; D gene: TRBD1; clone size: .; J gene: TRBJ2-4; CDR3 length: 15; CDR3 DNA: TGTGCCACCAGCACCGACAGGGTTGACAAAAACATTCAGTACTTC; CDR3 protein: CATSTDRVDKNIQYF
V gene: TRBV6-2/TRBV6-3; D gene: TRBD1; clone size: .; J gene: TRBJ1-4; CDR3 length: 16; CDR3 DNA: TGTGCCAGCACCTTCACACGTGGACAGGGGAGAGAAAAACTGTTTTTT; CDR3 protein: CASTFTRGQGREKLFF
V gene: TRBV9; D gene: .; clone size: many; J gene: TRBJ1-4; CDR3 length: 15; CDR3 DNA: TGTGCCAGCAGCGTAGTAGGAGGGCCTAATGAAAAACTGTTTTTT; CDR3 protein: CASSVVGGPNEKLFF
V gene: TRBV7-8; D gene: TRBD2; clone size: .; J gene: TRBJ2-3; CDR3 length: 17; CDR3 DNA: TGTGCCAGCAGCTTAGCGTTCACTAGCGGTGGAACAGATACGCAGTATTTT; CDR3 protein: CASSLAFTSGGTDTQYF
V gene: TRBV7-9; D gene: TRBD1; clone size: .; J gene: TRBJ1-1; CDR3 length: 13; CDR3 DNA: TGTGCCAGCAGCTTAGTTGGGACAGCAGAAGCTTTCTTT; CDR3 protein: CASSLVGTAEAFF